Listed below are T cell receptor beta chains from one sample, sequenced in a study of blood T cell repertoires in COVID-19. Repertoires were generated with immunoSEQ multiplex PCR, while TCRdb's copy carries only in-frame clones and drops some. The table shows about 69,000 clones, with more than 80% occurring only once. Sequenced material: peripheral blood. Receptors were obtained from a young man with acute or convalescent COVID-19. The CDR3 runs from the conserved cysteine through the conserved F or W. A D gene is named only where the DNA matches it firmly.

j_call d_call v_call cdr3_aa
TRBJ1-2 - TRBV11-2 CASSLRGLYGYTF
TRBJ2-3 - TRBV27 CASSHGTTSTDTQYF
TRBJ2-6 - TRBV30 CAWSVLSPGANVLTF
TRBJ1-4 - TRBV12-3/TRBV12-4 CASSRGTSEKLFF
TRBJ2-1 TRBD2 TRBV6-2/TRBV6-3 CASSQLAGVTSGLDEQFF
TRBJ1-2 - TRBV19 CASSARVVNGYTF
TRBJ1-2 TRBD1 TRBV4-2 CASSTTGLYGYTF
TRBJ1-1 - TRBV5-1 CASSLGQESEAFF
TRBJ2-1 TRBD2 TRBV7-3 CASSSFGPGTSRSPSSYNEQFF
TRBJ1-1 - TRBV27 CASSPTLPGRGPHGNTEAFF
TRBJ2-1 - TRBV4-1 CASSQEPYLQASEQFF
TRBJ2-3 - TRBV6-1 CASSEDGRGLTDTQYF
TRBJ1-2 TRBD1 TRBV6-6 CASSYSIGQGYGYTF
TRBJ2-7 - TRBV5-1 CASSLGSGDGSYEQYF
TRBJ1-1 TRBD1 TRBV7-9 CASSWSQGDTEAFF
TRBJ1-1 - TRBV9 CASSAQGNTEAFF
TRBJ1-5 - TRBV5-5 CASSQGRAAQPQHF
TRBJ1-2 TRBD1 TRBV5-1 CASSLIKGQGENYGYTF
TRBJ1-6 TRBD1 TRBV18 CASSTGGHSPLHF
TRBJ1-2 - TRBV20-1 CSDEGVDGYTF
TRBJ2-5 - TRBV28 CASSLRQVGSQYF
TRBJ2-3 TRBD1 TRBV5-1 CASSLAGLQGVTTDTQYF
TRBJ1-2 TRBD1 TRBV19 CASRAGGDYGYTF
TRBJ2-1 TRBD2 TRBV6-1 CASSDRGLDRNEQFF
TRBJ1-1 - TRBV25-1 CASSEQWAGSPFF
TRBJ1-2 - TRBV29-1 CSVSQGEGYTF
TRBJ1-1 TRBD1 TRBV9 CASSQTGVNTEAFF
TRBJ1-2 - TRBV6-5 CASRRSPGEGGGYTF
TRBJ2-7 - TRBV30 CAWSVPPGTYEQYF
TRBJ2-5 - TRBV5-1 CASSPQGRQETQYF
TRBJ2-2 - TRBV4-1 CASSEGRGSNTGELFF
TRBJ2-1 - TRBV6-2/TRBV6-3 CASSDLGVGEQFF
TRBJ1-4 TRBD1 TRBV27 CASGGSGTVREKLFF
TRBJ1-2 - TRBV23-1 CASRKGLYGYTF
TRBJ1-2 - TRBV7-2 CASSRYGVNYGYTF
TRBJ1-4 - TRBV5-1 CASSLLQGRNEKLFF
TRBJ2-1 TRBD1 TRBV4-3 CASGRGLWNEQFF
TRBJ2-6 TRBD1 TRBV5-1 CASSADRDRPSSGANVLTF
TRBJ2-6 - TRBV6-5 CASSYGRYSGANVLTF
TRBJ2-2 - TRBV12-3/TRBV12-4 CASSSGWELFF
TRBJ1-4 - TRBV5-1 CASSLGRGVLNEKLFF
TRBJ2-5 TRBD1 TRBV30 CAWDTGVPGTQYF
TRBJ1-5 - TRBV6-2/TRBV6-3 CASSYGLTGVNQPQHF
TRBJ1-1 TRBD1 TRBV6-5 CASSPGVTGTGRAFF
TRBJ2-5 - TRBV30 CAWSPNLAQETQYF